This T cell receptor beta chain was obtained from a study of blood T cell repertoires in COVID-19. Study context: Acute and convalescent COVID-19 samples came from the United States, Italy and Spain. From T cells, B-cell-depleted T cells, or PBMCs came the material, which was cDNA or gDNA.

Source study methods: Amplifying reference gene primers gave estimates of nucleated cell counts. The repertoire was sequenced with immunoSEQ multiplex PCR; TCRdb's copy has only in-frame clones and lacks some. V, J and clone size were drawn from that table, and D and trimming were deduced from the DNA. The sample carries fewer than 300,000 clones, approximately 77% recorded once. The CDR3 runs 13 residues. Germline CDR1 and CDR2: LNHDA and SQIVND (reference sequence). V lost 2 bases to trimming and J lost 10 bases, with 9 bases between them. This clone came up a few times. The chain is built from TRBV19 and TRBJ1-6; D is possibly TRBD1 (5 bases). The source is a woman aged 18-29 years with acute or convalescent COVID-19. Sequenced sample: peripheral blood. The CDR3 loop is CASSITGGSPLHF. CDR3 nucleotide sequence: TGTGCCAGTAGTATAACAGGTGGATCACCCCTCCACTTT.